This is a list of T cell receptor beta chains from one sample in a study of T cell responses to AZD1222 COVID-19 vaccine. Here immunoSEQ multiplex PCR was the method, and the copy in TCRdb shows in-frame clones only, minus some. The sample yields 100,000 or so clones, around 89% seen once. The sample consisted of peripheral blood, taken 28 days after the second AZD1222 dose. All receptors come from an adult who received the AZD1222 COVID-19 vaccine. Both conserved end residues are part of each CDR3. Each record gives: CDR3 DNA, CDR3 protein, V gene, clone size, J gene, D gene. D genes are given only for firm matches. Size values are once, few and many counts, or a class for expanded clones, and some rows have none.

cdr3_nt: TGCGCCAGCAGCTTCGGGTGGGGGCCCGGGGAGCTGTTTTTT
cdr3_aa: CASSFGWGPGELFF
v_call: TRBV5-1
clone_size: -
j_call: TRBJ2-2
d_call: -

cdr3_nt: TGTGCCAGCAGCTTTGGAACAGGGGGCGGTATCTATGGCTACACCTTC
cdr3_aa: CASSFGTGGGIYGYTF
v_call: TRBV11-2
clone_size: -
j_call: TRBJ1-2
d_call: TRBD1

cdr3_nt: TGTGCCAGCAATGTTGGGGCCAGCTATGGCTACACCTTC
cdr3_aa: CASNVGASYGYTF
v_call: TRBV28
clone_size: once
j_call: TRBJ1-2
d_call: -

cdr3_nt: TGCGCCAGCAGCCAAGAAAAGGTCCGGGGACAGGAAGCTTTCTTT
cdr3_aa: CASSQEKVRGQEAFF
v_call: TRBV4-1
clone_size: -
j_call: TRBJ1-1
d_call: TRBD1

cdr3_nt: TGTGCCAGCAGTTACGTCCCGGGACAGCAAGTAAAAACAACTAATGAAAAACTGTTTTTT
cdr3_aa: CASSYVPGQQVKTTNEKLFF
v_call: TRBV6-2/TRBV6-3
clone_size: -
j_call: TRBJ1-4
d_call: TRBD1

cdr3_nt: TGTGCCAGCGCTTCCTGGGCGGGGGAAAACACCGGGGAGCTGTTTTTT
cdr3_aa: CASASWAGENTGELFF
v_call: TRBV15
clone_size: -
j_call: TRBJ2-2
d_call: TRBD2

cdr3_nt: TGTGCCTGGGAAGGTTTCTCTGGAAACACCATATATTTT
cdr3_aa: CAWEGFSGNTIYF
v_call: TRBV30
clone_size: -
j_call: TRBJ1-3
d_call: -

cdr3_nt: TGTGCCAGCAGCGCCGCTAGCGGGGGGGCCTCAGATACGCAGTATTTT
cdr3_aa: CASSAASGGASDTQYF
v_call: TRBV7-8
clone_size: -
j_call: TRBJ2-3
d_call: TRBD2

cdr3_nt: TGTGCCTGGAGTCCAAGGGGGTTAGCCTATGGCTACACCTTC
cdr3_aa: CAWSPRGLAYGYTF
v_call: TRBV30
clone_size: -
j_call: TRBJ1-2
d_call: -

cdr3_nt: TGTGCCAGCAGCCCGGACGGCAATCAGCCCCAGCATTTT
cdr3_aa: CASSPDGNQPQHF
v_call: TRBV3-1/TRBV3-2
clone_size: -
j_call: TRBJ1-5
d_call: -

cdr3_nt: TGTGCCTGGAACACACAGGGGAATCAGCCCCAGCATTTT
cdr3_aa: CAWNTQGNQPQHF
v_call: TRBV30
clone_size: -
j_call: TRBJ1-5
d_call: TRBD1

cdr3_nt: TGTGCCAGCAGCTTAGACGGATCCTATGGCTACACCTTC
cdr3_aa: CASSLDGSYGYTF
v_call: TRBV11-2
clone_size: -
j_call: TRBJ1-2
d_call: -

cdr3_nt: TGTGCCAGCAGTTTCGTGGGTGGGCGAAGGGCTGAAGCTTTCTTT
cdr3_aa: CASSFVGGRRAEAFF
v_call: TRBV28
clone_size: few
j_call: TRBJ1-1
d_call: -

cdr3_nt: TGCGCCAGCAGCCAAGAGGAGGGAAGGGGTCAGCCCCAGCATTTT
cdr3_aa: CASSQEEGRGQPQHF
v_call: TRBV4-3
clone_size: -
j_call: TRBJ1-5
d_call: -

cdr3_nt: TGTGCCAGTAGTATTTTACGACAGGGTTGGGCCAACGTCCTGACTTTC
cdr3_aa: CASSILRQGWANVLTF
v_call: TRBV19
clone_size: -
j_call: TRBJ2-6
d_call: TRBD1

cdr3_nt: TGTGCCAGCACCCCCGACAGGGGGGTCGGGGAGCTGTTTTTT
cdr3_aa: CASTPDRGVGELFF
v_call: TRBV6-5
clone_size: -
j_call: TRBJ2-2
d_call: TRBD1

cdr3_nt: TGCGCCAGCAGCAACGCCGGGACTAGCGGCAATGAGCAGTTCTTC
cdr3_aa: CASSNAGTSGNEQFF
v_call: TRBV5-1
clone_size: -
j_call: TRBJ2-1
d_call: TRBD2

cdr3_nt: TGTGCCAGCAATCCAGGACAGGGCGGCGCCGGGGAGCTGTTTTTT
cdr3_aa: CASNPGQGGAGELFF
v_call: TRBV11-3
clone_size: -
j_call: TRBJ2-2
d_call: TRBD1

cdr3_nt: TGTGCCAGCAGTCCATATCTGGATAACACTGAAGCTTTCTTT
cdr3_aa: CASSPYLDNTEAFF
v_call: TRBV6-5
clone_size: -
j_call: TRBJ1-1
d_call: -

cdr3_nt: TGTGCCAGCAACCCCTCAGGGTCCGGCTATGGCTACACCTTC
cdr3_aa: CASNPSGSGYGYTF
v_call: TRBV2
clone_size: -
j_call: TRBJ1-2
d_call: -

cdr3_nt: TGTGCCAGCAGTTTTGGTGGGGCTTCACCCCTCCACTTT
cdr3_aa: CASSFGGASPLHF
v_call: TRBV6-5
clone_size: -
j_call: TRBJ1-6
d_call: -

cdr3_nt: TGCGCCAGCAGCCGGGGACAGGGGGCCTCGGGGAACACTGAAGCTTTCTTT
cdr3_aa: CASSRGQGASGNTEAFF
v_call: TRBV4-1
clone_size: -
j_call: TRBJ1-1
d_call: TRBD1

cdr3_nt: TGTGCCAGCAGTGAGTCGGGTGGCTACACCTTC
cdr3_aa: CASSESGGYTF
v_call: TRBV6-1
clone_size: -
j_call: TRBJ1-2
d_call: -

cdr3_nt: TGTGCCAGCATCCCGGGGACTAGCGGGTATGAGCAGTTCTTC
cdr3_aa: CASIPGTSGYEQFF
v_call: TRBV28
clone_size: -
j_call: TRBJ2-1
d_call: TRBD2

cdr3_nt: TGTGCCAGCAGTCGAAGATCTCAGGGAACAATGAACACTGAAGCTTTCTTT
cdr3_aa: CASSRRSQGTMNTEAFF
v_call: TRBV3-1/TRBV3-2
clone_size: -
j_call: TRBJ1-1
d_call: -

cdr3_nt: TGTGCCAGCAGCCCGAGGGGATTACTCAGCTATGGCTACACCTTC
cdr3_aa: CASSPRGLLSYGYTF
v_call: TRBV7-9
clone_size: -
j_call: TRBJ1-2
d_call: -

cdr3_nt: TGTGCCAGCAGCACCGCATCAGACAGGGGGAGGGAAGGCTACACCTTC
cdr3_aa: CASSTASDRGREGYTF
v_call: TRBV9
clone_size: -
j_call: TRBJ1-2
d_call: TRBD1

cdr3_nt: TGCGCCAGCAGACTAGGACAGGGGTTGGTCAATCAGCCCCAGCATTTT
cdr3_aa: CASRLGQGLVNQPQHF
v_call: TRBV4-1
clone_size: many
j_call: TRBJ1-5
d_call: TRBD1

cdr3_nt: TGTGCCAGCAGCGTAGGGGGGTCGGGGATTGAAGCTTTCTTT
cdr3_aa: CASSVGGSGIEAFF
v_call: TRBV9
clone_size: -
j_call: TRBJ1-1
d_call: -

cdr3_nt: TGTGCCACCAGCACCCGGACCGGTCAGCCCCAGCATTTT
cdr3_aa: CATSTRTGQPQHF
v_call: TRBV15
clone_size: few
j_call: TRBJ1-5
d_call: -

cdr3_nt: TGCGCCAGCAGTGAGTCGAAAACGGGCGCGAGAAATCAGCCCCAGCATTTT
cdr3_aa: CASSESKTGARNQPQHF
v_call: TRBV10-2
clone_size: -
j_call: TRBJ1-5
d_call: -

cdr3_nt: TGTGCCAGCAGCTTGACAGGGCCCGACACTGAAGCTTTCTTT
cdr3_aa: CASSLTGPDTEAFF
v_call: TRBV5-8
clone_size: -
j_call: TRBJ1-1
d_call: -

cdr3_nt: TGTGCCAGTAGTGGAAATCAAGAGACCCAGTACTTC
cdr3_aa: CASSGNQETQYF
v_call: TRBV19
clone_size: -
j_call: TRBJ2-5
d_call: -

cdr3_nt: TGTGCCACCACTTTTGGGGGGGAGTACTATGGCTACACCTTC
cdr3_aa: CATTFGGEYYGYTF
v_call: TRBV10-3
clone_size: -
j_call: TRBJ1-2
d_call: -

cdr3_nt: TGTGCCACCAGCACAGGCGTGGGAGCCTACAATGAGCAGTTCTTC
cdr3_aa: CATSTGVGAYNEQFF
v_call: TRBV15
clone_size: -
j_call: TRBJ2-1
d_call: -

cdr3_nt: TGTGCCAGTAGTATGGAGGGGGCGAAGACCCAGTACTTC
cdr3_aa: CASSMEGAKTQYF
v_call: TRBV19
clone_size: -
j_call: TRBJ2-5
d_call: -

cdr3_nt: TGCGCCAGCAGCCGAGGACAGGACTATGGCTACACCTTC
cdr3_aa: CASSRGQDYGYTF
v_call: TRBV5-1
clone_size: -
j_call: TRBJ1-2
d_call: TRBD1

cdr3_nt: TGTGCCAGCAGCTTTGGAGGCTCCTATGGCTACACCTTC
cdr3_aa: CASSFGGSYGYTF
v_call: TRBV5-4
clone_size: -
j_call: TRBJ1-2
d_call: -

cdr3_nt: TGTGCCAGCAGCTTAGACTCCGGGGGTGAGCAGTTCTTC
cdr3_aa: CASSLDSGGEQFF
v_call: TRBV11-3
clone_size: -
j_call: TRBJ2-1
d_call: -

cdr3_nt: TGTGCCAGCAGTGAAGCGCACGCTAGCCCTGGAAACATTCAGTACTTC
cdr3_aa: CASSEAHASPGNIQYF
v_call: TRBV6-1
clone_size: -
j_call: TRBJ2-4
d_call: -

cdr3_nt: TGCGCCAGCAGCTTGGGGGGACAGGGAAACTACGAGCAGTACTTC
cdr3_aa: CASSLGGQGNYEQYF
v_call: TRBV5-1
clone_size: -
j_call: TRBJ2-7
d_call: TRBD1

cdr3_nt: TGTGCCAGTAGTATAGATTCCCGAATAGCTAACTATGGCTACACCTTC
cdr3_aa: CASSIDSRIANYGYTF
v_call: TRBV19
clone_size: -
j_call: TRBJ1-2
d_call: -

cdr3_nt: TGTGCCAGCAGCAAATGGCAGCGGAACTATGGCTACACCTTC
cdr3_aa: CASSKWQRNYGYTF
v_call: TRBV21-1
clone_size: -
j_call: TRBJ1-2
d_call: -

cdr3_nt: TGTGCCAGCAGCCAAGCGCTAGAAGGGGCGGGGGGCACTGAAGCTTTCTTT
cdr3_aa: CASSQALEGAGGTEAFF
v_call: TRBV4-2
clone_size: once
j_call: TRBJ1-1
d_call: -

cdr3_nt: TGTGCCAGCAGCTCCCAGCTCGTGGGCACTGAAGCTTTCTTT
cdr3_aa: CASSSQLVGTEAFF
v_call: TRBV7-9
clone_size: -
j_call: TRBJ1-1
d_call: -

cdr3_nt: TGTGCCAGCAGCACACGAAATGGCTACACCTTC
cdr3_aa: CASSTRNGYTF
v_call: TRBV3-1/TRBV3-2
clone_size: -
j_call: TRBJ1-2
d_call: -

cdr3_nt: TGCGCCAGCAGCCTGGGACAGGGTGGGTCAGTCTCCTATAATTCACCCCTCCACTTT
cdr3_aa: CASSLGQGGSVSYNSPLHF
v_call: TRBV5-1
clone_size: -
j_call: TRBJ1-6
d_call: TRBD1

cdr3_nt: TGTGCCATCAGTGAGTCCCATGGGAGTGGCACTGAAGCTTTCTTT
cdr3_aa: CAISESHGSGTEAFF
v_call: TRBV10-3
clone_size: -
j_call: TRBJ1-1
d_call: -

cdr3_nt: TGTGCCAGCAGCTTGGGTGCAAACTACCATAACTATGGCTACACCTTC
cdr3_aa: CASSLGANYHNYGYTF
v_call: TRBV5-6
clone_size: -
j_call: TRBJ1-2
d_call: -

cdr3_nt: TGTGCCAGCAGCTTGAGCGCAGGGTTGAGGACTGAAGCTTTCTTT
cdr3_aa: CASSLSAGLRTEAFF
v_call: TRBV5-6
clone_size: -
j_call: TRBJ1-1
d_call: -

cdr3_nt: TGTGCCAGCTCACCACGGCGAGGAGGAGATACGCAGTATTTT
cdr3_aa: CASSPRRGGDTQYF
v_call: TRBV18
clone_size: -
j_call: TRBJ2-3
d_call: -

cdr3_nt: TGTGCCAGCAGCACTCCCGGGACAGTTTATGGCTACACCTTC
cdr3_aa: CASSTPGTVYGYTF
v_call: TRBV7-3
clone_size: -
j_call: TRBJ1-2
d_call: TRBD1

cdr3_nt: TGTGCCAGCAGTTTATCGACTGGGCCGGTCGGCAATCAGCCCCAGCATTTT
cdr3_aa: CASSLSTGPVGNQPQHF
v_call: TRBV27
clone_size: -
j_call: TRBJ1-5
d_call: -

cdr3_nt: TGTGCCAGCAGCCCCTCCCAGCGGGGGGGCCGGGATACGCAGTATTTT
cdr3_aa: CASSPSQRGGRDTQYF
v_call: TRBV9
clone_size: -
j_call: TRBJ2-3
d_call: TRBD2

cdr3_nt: TGTGCCAGCAGTCTCCAAGGGAATGGAATTCAGCCCCAGCATTTT
cdr3_aa: CASSLQGNGIQPQHF
v_call: TRBV27
clone_size: -
j_call: TRBJ1-5
d_call: -

cdr3_nt: TGTGCCAGCAGCCCATCCTTCCCTAGCGCGAAAGAGCTGTTTTTT
cdr3_aa: CASSPSFPSAKELFF
v_call: TRBV9
clone_size: -
j_call: TRBJ2-2
d_call: -

cdr3_nt: TGCGCCAGCAGCCAGCTAGAGGGAGAGACAGATGCTTTCTTT
cdr3_aa: CASSQLEGETDAFF
v_call: TRBV4-1
clone_size: -
j_call: TRBJ1-1
d_call: -

cdr3_nt: TGTGCCAGCAGCACCGACAGGGACACTGAAGCTTTCTTT
cdr3_aa: CASSTDRDTEAFF
v_call: TRBV7-2
clone_size: few
j_call: TRBJ1-1
d_call: TRBD1

cdr3_nt: TGTGCCAGCAGTTCGGACAGGGTGAACGTTTTT
cdr3_aa: CASSSDRVNVF
v_call: TRBV6-6
clone_size: -
j_call: TRBJ1-4
d_call: TRBD1